This T cell receptor (beta chain) was retrieved from a study of blood T cell repertoires in COVID-19. Profiling relied on immunoSEQ multiplex PCR, and the TCRdb table lists in-frame clones only, not all of them. The table includes tens of thousands of clones, approximately 86% detected once. J was trimmed by 3 bases and V by 4 bases; bases with no gene match: 3. The CDR3 covers 13 residues. CDR1 is SGHVS and CDR2 is FQNEAQ in the germline V gene. The sample consisted of peripheral blood. This TCR came from a man aged 40-49 years with acute or convalescent COVID-19. The rearrangement links TRBV7-8 to TRBJ2-7; TRBD1 matches 7 bases. Here the CDR3 reads CASSSGTVYEQYF. DNA of the CDR3: TGTGCCAGCAGCTCTGGGACAGTCTACGAGCAGTACTTC.